The rows below give T cell receptor beta chains drawn from one sample of a study of technical replicates of blood from several donors. Assay: immunoSEQ multiplex PCR; the TCRdb copy retains only in-frame clones and omits some. The table has about 100,000 clones, approximately 95% seen once. Source material: T cells isolated from PBMCs. All receptors derive from a human donor in good health. Both conserved end residues are part of each CDR3. Size is omitted from some rows. Given values are once, few, many or a class for expanded clones.

>TRBJ1-1|TRBV2|once
CASSEVFRDRFVAFF
>TRBJ1-3|TRBV4-1|.
CASSQDSEGLGNTIYF
>TRBJ1-1|TRBV6-5|.
CASSYSTGRAEAFF
>TRBJ1-4|TRBV6-5|.
CASSRQVSRWEKLFF
>TRBJ2-7|TRBV28|.
CASSLAQGAREQYF
>TRBJ2-7|TRBV29-1|.
CSVVASGPYEQYF
>TRBJ1-1|TRBV18|.
CASSPQGTEAFF
>TRBJ2-1|TRBV7-9|.
CASSLTATGERNEQFF
>TRBJ2-3|TRBV9|.
CASSKSQGARDTQYF
>TRBJ2-5|TRBV19|.
CASSIQRPVLGQETQYF
>TRBJ1-5|TRBV28|.
CAIGAGVQPQHF
>TRBJ1-1|TRBV25-1|.
CASLNEGGFVAFF
>TRBJ2-7|TRBV10-3|.
CAISDGEQYF
>TRBJ1-3|TRBV30|.
CAWSVQGYSGNTIYF
>TRBJ1-4|TRBV5-1|.
CASTLGGEVGEKLFF
>TRBJ2-3|TRBV28|.
CASRKQSGLLTDTQYF
>TRBJ2-5|TRBV20-1|.
CSADGQETQYF
>TRBJ1-5|TRBV19|.
CASSQDRSNQPQHF
>TRBJ1-1|TRBV6-5|.
CASSYRNTEAFF
>TRBJ2-2|TRBV19|once
CASSNQGLATSGELFF
>TRBJ1-2|TRBV28|.
CASSFRDNYGYTF
>TRBJ2-1|TRBV30|.
CAWTPRGGRASRNEQFF
>TRBJ2-7|TRBV6-5|.
CASSYSGTSGSYEQYF
>TRBJ1-3|TRBV2|.
CASTGHSGNTIYF
>TRBJ2-5|TRBV11-2|.
CASSLVAGGETQYF
>TRBJ1-2|TRBV30|.
CAWSVGTGGGGYTF
>TRBJ1-3|TRBV27|.
CASSQGNGNTIYF
>TRBJ2-3|TRBV5-1|.
CASSGGYNTDTQYF
>TRBJ1-2|TRBV28|.
CASSLRLYYTF
>TRBJ1-1|TRBV7-6|.
CASSWGTEVNTEAFF
>TRBJ2-1|TRBV9|once
CASSAGQVNNEQFF
>TRBJ2-3|TRBV5-1|.
CASSLGTGTADTQYF
>TRBJ1-1|TRBV6-4|.
CASSVSRSGQVDTEAFF
>TRBJ2-7|TRBV15|.
CATGIPGGYEQYF
>TRBJ2-1|TRBV7-2|few
CASSSPPGTSPFDEQFF
>TRBJ2-7|TRBV5-6|.
CASSSGLAGFISYEQYF
>TRBJ1-1|TRBV7-9|once
CATEGQGVNTEAFF
>TRBJ2-7|TRBV27|.
CASSLSAQGRDYYEQYF
>TRBJ1-1|TRBV7-2|.
CASSLEFMNTEAFF
>TRBJ1-4|TRBV6-1|.
CASSPPSGGDEKLFF
>TRBJ1-2|TRBV28|.
CASRTRPANYGYTF
>TRBJ1-4|TRBV2|.
CASRGLATNEKLFF
>TRBJ2-7|TRBV7-6|.
CASSLAPLAVVYEQYF
>TRBJ2-5|TRBV19|.
CASSIQGASGQETQYF
>TRBJ1-1|TRBV7-6|once
CASSLDLEDTEAFF
>TRBJ1-1|TRBV23-1|.
CASSQSKCRLRTEAFF
>TRBJ2-2|TRBV10-3|.
CAISGTGHTGELFF
>TRBJ2-3|TRBV9|.
CASSASGPSTDTQYF
>TRBJ1-2|TRBV25-1|once
CASSDRRDRGGYGYTF
>TRBJ1-1|TRBV11-3|.
CASSLDWTTEAFF